The entry below gives a single TCR beta chain sequence along with its context. Antigen unknown. This sample was included in a study of T-cell memory formation after mild COVID-19. Findings and caveats of the study: Contracting CD4+ clones lay largely in CM and EM, with CD8+ ones residing in EMRA. Contracting clones, day 15 to 85, had balanced CD4/CD8, and later expanders favored CD4+.

Libraries for TCRalpha and TCRbeta carried sample barcodes and unique molecular identifiers via 5'RACE. TCRdb passed the 5' RACE reads through MiXCR, listing each CDR3 protein once. The sample lists about 250,000 distinct CDR3 sequences, approximately 15% occurring once. V shed 1 base and J shed 2 bases, with 11 bases lying between them. Germline loops: CDR1 LGHNA, CDR2 YNFKEQ. The CDR3 spans 15 residues. The rearrangement uses TRBV4-2 and TRBJ2-5, with D maybe TRBD2 (5 bases). Sequencing was performed on PBMCs or a T cell subset sorted from them (not recorded which). The receptor comes from an adult woman who had mild COVID-19 (a few samples of this study predate the infection). Cell type and time point are not known. The CDR3 loop reads CASSQGDGDQETQYF. The CDR3 nucleotides are TGTGCCAGCAGCCAAGGAGACGGGGATCAAGAGACCCAGTACTTC.